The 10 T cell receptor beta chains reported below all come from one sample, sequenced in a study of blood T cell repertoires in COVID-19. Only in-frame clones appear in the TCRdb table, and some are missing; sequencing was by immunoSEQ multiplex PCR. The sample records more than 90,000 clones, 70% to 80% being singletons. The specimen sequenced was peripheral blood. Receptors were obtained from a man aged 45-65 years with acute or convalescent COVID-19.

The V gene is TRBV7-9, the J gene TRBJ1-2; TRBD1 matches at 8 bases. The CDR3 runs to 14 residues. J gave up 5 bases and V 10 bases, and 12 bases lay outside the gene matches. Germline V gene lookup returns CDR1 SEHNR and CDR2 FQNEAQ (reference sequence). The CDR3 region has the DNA TGTGCCATCACCCCCGGGACAGGAAGGTATGGCTACACCTTC. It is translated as CAITPGTGRYGYTF.

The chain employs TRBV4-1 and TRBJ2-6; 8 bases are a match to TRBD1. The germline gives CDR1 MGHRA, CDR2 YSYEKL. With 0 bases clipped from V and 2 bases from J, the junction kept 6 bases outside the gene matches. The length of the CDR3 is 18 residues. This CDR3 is CASSQDDRGIPGANVLTF. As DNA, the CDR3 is TGCGCCAGCAGCCAAGATGACAGGGGTATTCCTGGGGCCAACGTCCTGACTTTC.

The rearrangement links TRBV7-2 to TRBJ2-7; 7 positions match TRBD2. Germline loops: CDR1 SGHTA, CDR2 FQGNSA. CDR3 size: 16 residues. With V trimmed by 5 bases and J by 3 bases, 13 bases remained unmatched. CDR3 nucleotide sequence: TGTGCCAGCAGCCAAACTAGCGACCTAAGGAGCTACGAGCAGTACTTC. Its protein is CASSQTSDLRSYEQYF.

The CDR3 spells CASSLSSGANVLTF. The CDR3 DNA follows: TGTGCCAGCAGCTTGAGCTCTGGGGCCAACGTCCTGACTTTC. This chain connects TRBV7-9 to TRBJ2-6; D unresolved. CDR3 length: 14 residues. CDR1 is SEHNR, CDR2 FQNEAQ, per germline (reference sequence). V was clipped by 3 bases and J by 0 bases, with 3 bases between them.

CDR3 sequence reads: CASSHPGQLNTEAFF. The DNA of the CDR3 is TGCGCCAGCAGCCACCCGGGACAATTGAACACTGAAGCTTTCTTT. The V and J genes are TRBV4-1 and TRBJ1-1; weak D call: TRBD1 (6 bases). The V and J ends lost 3 bases and 0 bases respectively, with 11 bases between them. The CDR3 is made up of 15 amino acids. Germline V gene sequence: CDR1 MGHRA, CDR2 YSYEKL.

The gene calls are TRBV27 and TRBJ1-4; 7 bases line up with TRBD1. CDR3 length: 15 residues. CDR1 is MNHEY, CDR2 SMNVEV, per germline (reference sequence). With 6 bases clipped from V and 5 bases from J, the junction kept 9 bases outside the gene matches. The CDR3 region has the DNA TGTGCCAGCAGCAAAGGGGGACAGCTGAATGAAAAACTGTTTTTT. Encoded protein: CASSKGGQLNEKLFF.

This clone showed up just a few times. CDR3 residues: CASSQDFGLAGGDTQYF. The CDR3 coding sequence is TGTGCCAGCAGCCAAGATTTCGGACTAGCGGGAGGGGATACGCAGTATTTT. V is TRBV14 and J is TRBJ2-3, with 15 bases that match TRBD2. V gave up 0 bases and J gave up 6 bases; unmatched junction bases: 4. CDR1 is SGHDN and CDR2 is FVKESK in the germline V gene. The CDR3 extends over 17 amino acids.

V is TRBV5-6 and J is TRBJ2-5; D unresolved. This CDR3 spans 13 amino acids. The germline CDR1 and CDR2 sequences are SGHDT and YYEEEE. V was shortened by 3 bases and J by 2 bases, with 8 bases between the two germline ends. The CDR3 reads CASSWSVQETQYF. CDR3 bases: TGTGCCAGCAGCTGGTCAGTTCAAGAGACCCAGTACTTC.

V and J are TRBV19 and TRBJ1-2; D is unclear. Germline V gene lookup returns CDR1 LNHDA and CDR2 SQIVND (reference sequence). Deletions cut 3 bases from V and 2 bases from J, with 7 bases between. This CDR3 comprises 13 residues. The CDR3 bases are TGTGCCAGTAGTATCCGGGGAAACTATGGCTACACCTTC. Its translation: CASSIRGNYGYTF. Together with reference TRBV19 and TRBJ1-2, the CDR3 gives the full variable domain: DGGITQSPKYLFRKEGQNVTLSCEQNLNHDAMYWYRQDPGQGLRLIYYSQIVNDFQKGDIAEGYSVSREKKESFPLTVTSAQKNPTAFYLCASSIRGNYGYTFGSGTRLTVV.

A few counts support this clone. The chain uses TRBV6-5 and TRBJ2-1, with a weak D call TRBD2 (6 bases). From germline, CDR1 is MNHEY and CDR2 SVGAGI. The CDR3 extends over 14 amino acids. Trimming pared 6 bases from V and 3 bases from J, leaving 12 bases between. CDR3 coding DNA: TGTGCCAGCAGCGTCTCGCGGGGCTACAATGAGCAGTTCTTC. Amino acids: CASSVSRGYNEQFF.